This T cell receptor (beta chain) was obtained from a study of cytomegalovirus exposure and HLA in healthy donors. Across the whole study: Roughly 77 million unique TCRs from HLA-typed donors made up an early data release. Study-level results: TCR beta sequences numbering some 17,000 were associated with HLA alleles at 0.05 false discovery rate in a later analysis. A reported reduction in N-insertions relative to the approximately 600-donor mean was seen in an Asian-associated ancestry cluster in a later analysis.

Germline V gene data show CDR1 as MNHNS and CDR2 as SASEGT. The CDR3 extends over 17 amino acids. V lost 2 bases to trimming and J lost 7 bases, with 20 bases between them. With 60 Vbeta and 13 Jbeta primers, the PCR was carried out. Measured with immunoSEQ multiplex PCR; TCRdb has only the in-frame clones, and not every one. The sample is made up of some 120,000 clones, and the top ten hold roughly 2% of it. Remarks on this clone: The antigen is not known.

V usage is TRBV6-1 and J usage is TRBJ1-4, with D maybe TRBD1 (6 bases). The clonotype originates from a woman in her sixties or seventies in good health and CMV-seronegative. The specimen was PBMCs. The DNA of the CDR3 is TGTGCCAGCAGTGAATCCATTCTCAGGGGAAGGAGTGAAAAACTGTTTTTT. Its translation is CASSESILRGRSEKLFF.